A selection of T cell receptor beta chains follows, all from one sample in a study of blood T cell repertoires in COVID-19. Measured with immunoSEQ multiplex PCR; TCRdb has only the in-frame clones, and not every one. The profile covers about 440,000 clones, with 85% to 90% appearing a single time and 4% to 5.5% taken by the ten largest. The material sequenced was peripheral blood. Every receptor here comes from a woman in her twenties or thirties with acute or convalescent COVID-19. CDR3s include the opening cysteine and the closing phenylalanine or tryptophan. Fields, in order: V gene, clone size, CDR3 length, J gene, D gene, CDR3 protein, CDR3 DNA. D genes are given only for firm matches. The size of a clone is reported for some rows only, either as once, few or many, or as a class for expanded clones.

TRBV28,NA,19,TRBJ2-3,TRBD1,CASSRSTGQYRMTQITQYF,TGTGCCAGCAGTCGATCGACGGGACAGTACCGAATGACACAGATAACGCAGTATTTT
TRBV7-3,few,13,TRBJ2-2,NA,CASSLAIQRELFF,TGTGCCAGCAGCTTAGCGATACAGCGGGAGCTGTTTTTT
TRBV11-2,NA,15,TRBJ2-3,TRBD1,CASSHGDRDIDTQYF,TGTGCCAGCAGCCATGGGGACAGGGATATAGATACGCAGTATTTT
TRBV21-1,NA,15,TRBJ2-7,NA,CASSKETLRRPEQYF,TGTGCCAGCAGCAAAGAGACCCTTCGGAGGCCCGAGCAGTACTTC
TRBV6-1,NA,16,TRBJ1-1,TRBD1,CASRERPGQGGTEAFF,TGTGCCAGCAGGGAACGACCGGGACAGGGTGGCACTGAAGCTTTCTTT
TRBV3-1/TRBV3-2,NA,16,TRBJ2-7,NA,CASSQLPGHSFYEQYF,TGTGCCAGCAGCCAGCTTCCGGGACACTCGTTCTACGAGCAGTACTTC
TRBV2,once,15,TRBJ1-5,NA,CASRLQGSSNQPQHF,TGTGCCAGCAGACTTCAGGGGTCTAGCAATCAGCCCCAGCATTTT
TRBV6-5,NA,13,TRBJ1-5,NA,CASSTGEDQPQHF,TGTGCCAGCAGTACCGGGGAGGACCAGCCCCAGCATTTT
TRBV5-1,NA,17,TRBJ2-1,TRBD1,CASSLAQGDHGWNEQFF,TGCGCCAGCAGCTTGGCCCAGGGGGACCACGGTTGGAATGAGCAGTTCTTC
TRBV5-1,NA,14,TRBJ2-3,NA,CASSRETSTDTQYF,TGCGCCAGCAGCAGAGAGACTAGCACAGATACGCAGTATTTT
TRBV7-2,NA,13,TRBJ1-2,NA,CASSSSANYGYTF,TGTGCCAGCAGCTCCAGCGCGAACTATGGCTACACCTTC
TRBV28,NA,11,TRBJ1-1,NA,CASSLTTEAFF,TGTGCCAGCAGCCTAACCACTGAAGCTTTCTTT
TRBV6-1,NA,15,TRBJ2-7,TRBD2,CASSDDSAGGYEQYF,TGTGCCAGCAGTGACGACAGCGCCGGGGGGTACGAGCAGTACTTC
TRBV18,few,14,TRBJ1-5,TRBD1,CASSPTGAVQPQHF,TGTGCCAGCTCACCGACAGGGGCCGTGCAGCCCCAGCATTTT
TRBV5-5,NA,16,TRBJ1-1,TRBD1,CASSITGVVGDTEAFF,TGTGCCAGCAGTATAACAGGGGTAGTAGGGGACACTGAAGCTTTCTTT
TRBV5-1,NA,14,TRBJ1-1,NA,CASRHNSQNTEAFF,TGCGCCAGCAGACACAATTCACAGAACACTGAAGCTTTCTTT
TRBV7-9,NA,16,TRBJ1-4,NA,CASSLPADLAGEKLFF,TGTGCCAGCAGCCTGCCCGCGGACCTAGCCGGTGAAAAACTGTTTTTT
TRBV7-2,NA,14,TRBJ2-7,NA,CASSFPGASYEQYF,TGTGCCAGCAGCTTCCCAGGGGCCAGCTACGAGCAGTACTTC
TRBV29-1,NA,12,TRBJ1-4,NA,CSARDNPEKLFF,TGCAGCGCCCGGGACAATCCTGAAAAACTGTTTTTT
TRBV3-1/TRBV3-2,NA,16,TRBJ2-7,TRBD2,CASSPAGVIPSYEQYF,TGTGCCAGCAGCCCGGCGGGGGTTATCCCCTCCTACGAGCAGTACTTC
TRBV6-5,NA,16,TRBJ1-2,NA,CASSYSRAGSNYGYTF,TGTGCCAGCAGTTACTCGCGTGCGGGCAGCAACTATGGCTACACCTTC
TRBV6-1,NA,16,TRBJ2-7,NA,CASSGASTGRLYEQYF,TGTGCCAGCAGTGGGGCCAGTACAGGGAGATTATACGAGCAGTACTTC
TRBV29-1,NA,13,TRBJ2-4,NA,CSVAPTGSNIQYF,TGCAGCGTTGCCCCGACAGGTTCGAACATTCAGTACTTC
TRBV30,NA,14,TRBJ2-7,TRBD1,CAWRMTGGPNEQYF,TGTGCCTGGAGGATGACAGGGGGACCCAACGAGCAGTACTTC
TRBV7-9,NA,14,TRBJ2-3,NA,CASSVSGSPDTQYF,TGTGCCAGCAGCGTATCAGGTTCCCCGGATACGCAGTATTTT
TRBV27,NA,15,TRBJ2-1,TRBD2,CASSLSGGAGNEQFF,TGTGCCAGCAGTCTTAGCGGGGGGGCCGGCAATGAGCAGTTCTTC
TRBV20-1,NA,13,TRBJ1-2,NA,CSASEGVDYGYTF,TGCAGTGCTAGTGAAGGGGTTGACTATGGCTACACCTTC
TRBV2,few,15,TRBJ2-2,NA,CASEGKVARTGELFF,TGTGCCAGCGAAGGGAAGGTAGCGAGAACCGGGGAGCTGTTTTTT
TRBV18,NA,17,TRBJ2-3,TRBD2,CASSLKGLAGGRYTQYF,TGTGCCAGCTCACTGAAGGGACTAGCGGGGGGGAGGTATACGCAGTATTTT
TRBV28,NA,14,TRBJ1-2,TRBD1,CASSLFAGGYGYTF,TGTGCCAGCAGTTTATTTGCAGGGGGGTATGGCTACACCTTC
TRBV4-2,NA,16,TRBJ2-5,TRBD1,CASSQGEQGQRETQYF,TGTGCCAGCAGCCAAGGGGAACAGGGGCAACGGGAGACCCAGTACTTC
TRBV5-1,NA,16,TRBJ1-3,NA,CASSLDGGFSGNTIYF,TGCGCCAGCAGCTTGGATGGGGGGTTCTCTGGAAACACCATATATTTT
TRBV21-1,NA,16,TRBJ2-3,NA,CASSRYRDRATDTQYF,TGTGCCAGCAGCAGATACCGGGACAGGGCCACAGATACGCAGTATTTT
TRBV7-8,NA,16,TRBJ1-6,NA,CASSQFSLGYNSPLHF,TGTGCCAGCAGCCAATTCTCGCTCGGCTATAATTCACCCCTCCACTTT
TRBV27,NA,19,TRBJ2-5,TRBD2,CASSPKPSSYGLALETQYF,TGTGCCAGCAGTCCAAAGCCATCCTCTTATGGACTAGCTCTCGAGACCCAGTACTTC
TRBV28,NA,13,TRBJ2-5,NA,CASSPGLKETQYF,TGTGCCAGCAGTCCGGGACTCAAAGAGACCCAGTACTTC
TRBV7-8,NA,13,TRBJ1-2,NA,CASSLEGKYGYTF,TGTGCCAGCAGCTTAGAGGGGAAATATGGCTACACCTTC
TRBV5-4,once,14,TRBJ1-1,NA,CASSLLGGNTEAFF,TGTGCCAGCAGCTTGTTGGGGGGTAACACTGAAGCTTTCTTT
TRBV30,NA,14,TRBJ1-6,NA,CAWSAQTYNSPLHF,TGTGCCTGGAGTGCGCAGACCTATAATTCACCCCTCCACTTT
TRBV7-2,NA,13,TRBJ1-5,NA,CASSQGRWEPQHF,TGTGCCAGCAGTCAGGGGAGATGGGAGCCCCAGCATTTT
TRBV9,NA,14,TRBJ2-1,NA,CASSPRRTPGEQFF,TGTGCCAGCAGCCCCCGTCGCACTCCGGGTGAGCAGTTCTTC
TRBV15,NA,15,TRBJ2-7,TRBD2,CATSRGTSNSYEQYF,TGTGCCACCAGCAGAGGGACTAGCAACTCCTACGAGCAGTACTTC
TRBV5-4,NA,14,TRBJ2-3,NA,CASSKTSFTDTQYF,TGTGCCAGCAGCAAGACTAGTTTCACAGATACGCAGTATTTT
TRBV6-6,NA,13,TRBJ2-5,TRBD1,CASSWDRPETQYF,TGTGCCAGCAGTTGGGACAGGCCAGAGACCCAGTACTTC
TRBV7-2,NA,18,TRBJ2-4,TRBD2,CASSLAPLAGLAKNIQYF,TGTGCCAGCAGCTTAGCGCCCCTAGCGGGGTTAGCCAAAAACATTCAGTACTTC
TRBV6-6,NA,15,TRBJ2-7,TRBD1,CASSYSGTGGYEQYF,TGTGCCAGCAGTTACTCGGGGACAGGGGGCTACGAGCAGTACTTC